What follows are 20 T cell receptor beta chains derived from one specimen sequenced in a study of T cell responses to AZD1222 COVID-19 vaccine. Assay used: immunoSEQ multiplex PCR; TCRdb lists only in-frame clones, some missing. The sample yields more than 150,000 clones, 85% to 95% seen once. Specimen: peripheral blood, collected 28 days after the second AZD1222 dose. These receptors were taken from an adult who received the AZD1222 COVID-19 vaccine.

The rearrangement links TRBV3-1 (or the pseudogene TRBV3-2) to TRBJ1-1; TRBD1 matches at 9 bases. Germline CDR1 LGHDT, CDR2 YNNKEL (reference sequence). The J segment lost 6 bases and the V segment lost 6 bases, leaving 8 bases of the junction unmatched. The CDR3 length is 14 residues. CDR3 DNA sequence: TGTGCCAGCAGTCACCTACAGGGGGCATCTGAAGCTTTCTTT. It is translated as CASSHLQGASEAFF.

The chain has TRBV4-3 and TRBJ1-1; no clear D. The CDR3 sequence is 16 residues long. Germline V CDR1 and CDR2: LGHNA, YSLEER. Between the trimmed V and J ends, which lost 0 bases and 3 bases, there was a span of 14 bases. CDR3 loop: CASSQESPGSHTEAFF. The CDR3 DNA reads TGCGCCAGCAGCCAAGAAAGTCCGGGGTCCCACACTGAAGCTTTCTTT.

The chain links TRBV28 to TRBJ2-7; D not resolved. Deletions cut 3 bases from V and 4 bases from J, with 7 bases between. The CDR3 length is 12 residues. Germline V gives CDR1 MDHEN, CDR2 SYDVKM. CDR3 region: CASSFGVYEQYF. CDR3 sequence (DNA): TGTGCCAGCAGTTTTGGCGTGTACGAGCAGTACTTC.

The chain links TRBV27 to TRBJ1-5; perhaps TRBD1 as D (5 bases). V lost 3 bases, J lost 3 bases, and 12 bases lay in between. The germline V gene encodes CDR1 MNHEY and CDR2 SMNVEV (reference sequence). This CDR3 comprises 15 residues. The CDR3 sequence is CASSFGGANNQPQHF. The DNA for the CDR3 is TGTGCCAGCAGTTTCGGAGGGGCAAACAATCAGCCCCAGCATTTT.

The V and J genes are TRBV5-1 and TRBJ2-3, with 8 positions matching TRBD2. V was pared by 2 bases and J by 5 bases, with 4 bases of the junction left unmatched. CDR3 length: 14 amino acids. Per the germline V gene, CDR1 is SGHRS and CDR2 is YFSETQ. Here the CDR3 DNA reads TGCGCCAGCAGCTTCCGGGGGGGCGGAGATACGCAGTATTTT. Its translation is CASSFRGGGDTQYF.

The chain has TRBV28 and TRBJ2-1; 13 nucleotides align to TRBD2. J lost 1 base, V lost 6 bases, and 3 bases had no gene match. The CDR3 consists of 16 residues. Germline lookup yields CDR1 MDHEN and CDR2 SYDVKM. CDR3 sequence reads: CASSRGLAGSYNEQFF. The DNA for the CDR3 is TGTGCCAGCAGCCGGGGACTAGCGGGATCCTACAATGAGCAGTTCTTC.

J is TRBJ1-2 and V is TRBV6-4; D unclear. V was clipped by 3 bases and J by 3 bases, with 8 bases between them. This CDR3 has 13 amino acids. The germline CDR1 and CDR2 sequences are MRHNA and SNTAGT. This chain's CDR3 is CASSEGFDYGYTF. As DNA, the CDR3 is TGTGCCAGCAGTGAAGGGTTCGACTATGGCTACACCTTC.

The chain uses TRBV5-1 and TRBJ1-2; D not resolved. Germline V gives CDR1 SGHRS, CDR2 YFSETQ. This CDR3 comprises 14 residues. Trimming took off 0 bases at V and 3 bases at J, with 9 bases between the two ends. The CDR3 region has the DNA TGCGCCAGCAGCTTGGAGGGCAGTTACTATGGCTACACCTTC. Translating it yields CASSLEGSYYGYTF. Drawing the rest from reference TRBV5-1 and TRBJ1-2, the complete variable domain is KAGVTQTPRYLIKTRGQQVTLSCSPISGHRSVSWYQQTPGQGLQFLFEYFSETQRNKGNFPGRFSGRQFSNSRSEMNVSTLELGDSALYLCASSLEGSYYGYTFGSGTRLTVV.

This sequence joins TRBV27 and TRBJ2-5; the D gene is possibly TRBD2 (6 bases). Germline V gene sequence: CDR1 MNHEY, CDR2 SMNVEV (reference sequence). Trimming shortened V by 8 bases and J by 2 bases, and 21 bases separated the two germline ends. This CDR3 spans 16 amino acids. As DNA, the CDR3 is TGTGCCAGCGCGTCGGTGTACCCCGGGGGTCAAGAGACCCAGTACTTC. It is translated as CASASVYPGGQETQYF.

The V gene is TRBV19, the J gene TRBJ2-6; tentatively, D is TRBD2 (5 bases). CDR1 and CDR2 (germline): LNHDA, SQIVND (reference sequence). This CDR3 region has 17 residues. V was cut by 3 bases and J by 1 base, with 13 bases left in between. The CDR3 DNA follows: TGTGCCAGTAGTATCGGCGGACTGAGGTCTGGGGCCAACGTCCTGACTTTC. Translated, it gives CASSIGGLRSGANVLTF.

The chain carries TRBV7-9 and TRBJ2-7, with TRBD2 matching over 12 bases. The length of the CDR3 is 14 residues. CDR1 and CDR2 from the germline V gene are SEHNR and FQNEAQ (reference sequence). J gave up 11 bases and V 1 base, and 6 bases lay outside the gene matches. Here the CDR3 DNA reads TGTGCCAGCAGCTTAGGACTAGCGGGGGCGGCGGAGTACTTC. Its translation: CASSLGLAGAAEYF.

V and J are TRBV7-8 and TRBJ1-4; D gene uncertain. This CDR3 has 14 residues. Germline CDR1 SGHVS, CDR2 FQNEAQ. V gave up 4 bases and J gave up 8 bases, with 14 bases separating them. CDR3 sequence reads: CASSSSTIREKLFF. The CDR3 DNA sequence: TGTGCCAGCAGCTCATCAACGATAAGGGAAAAACTGTTTTTT.

The chain joins TRBV10-2 to TRBJ2-7; no definite D call. The length of the CDR3 is 12 residues. V was shortened by 7 bases and J by 5 bases, with 12 bases between the two germline ends. Germline CDR1 reads WSHSY; CDR2 reads SAAADI. The CDR3 protein is CASKKSENEQYF. The CDR3 DNA is TGCGCCAGCAAGAAGAGTGAGAACGAGCAGTACTTC.

The chain employs TRBV30 and TRBJ2-3; 7 positions agree with TRBD2. V gave up 0 bases and J gave up 7 bases; unmatched junction bases: 10. CDR1 GTSNPN and CDR2 SVGIG come from the germline V gene (reference sequence). This CDR3 region has 15 residues. The chain's CDR3 is CAWSVPSGKTNTQYF. CDR3 in DNA: TGTGCCTGGAGTGTACCCAGCGGGAAGACGAATACGCAGTATTTT.

As for this clone: Other DNA variants within this sample encode the same CDR3. The chain has TRBV19 and TRBJ1-3; no reliable D call. With 3 bases removed from V and 0 bases from J, the gap between germline ends came to 6 bases. The germline CDR1 and CDR2 sequences are LNHDA and SQIVND (reference sequence). The CDR3 consists of 14 residues. In DNA, the CDR3 is TGTGCCAGTAGTATGGGAAGCTCTGGAAACACCATATATTTT. Translation: CASSMGSSGNTIYF.

The chain is built from TRBV3-1 (or the pseudogene TRBV3-2) and TRBJ2-7, with 8 positions matching TRBD2. Trimming cost V 1 base and J 3 bases; bases outside gene matches: 2. This CDR3 has 14 residues. CDR1 LGHDT and CDR2 YNNKEL come from the germline V gene (reference sequence). The CDR3 spells CASSQAGGRYEQYF. CDR3 nucleotides: TGTGCCAGCAGCCAAGCGGGGGGGCGCTACGAGCAGTACTTC.

This clone was detected only once. V and J are TRBV18 and TRBJ1-2, with no clear D. V was clipped by 0 bases and J by 7 bases, with 12 bases between them. This CDR3 spans 14 amino acids. The V gene's germline CDR1 is KGHSH and CDR2 LQKENI. This CDR3 reads CASSPPSREGGYTF. Here the CDR3 DNA reads TGTGCCAGCTCACCACCGAGCCGGGAAGGTGGCTACACCTTC.

The table lists this clone with a count of one. The genes are TRBV6-6 and TRBJ1-5, with D possibly TRBD1 on 5 matching bases. The CDR3 covers 14 residues. Trimming removed 8 bases from V and 7 bases from J, with 18 bases in between. Germline values: CDR1 MNHNY, CDR2 SVGAGI (reference sequence). The DNA of the CDR3 is TGTGCCAGCGATCGGGGCAGCGAAGGCCAGCCCCAGCATTTT. Its translation is CASDRGSEGQPQHF.

The chain combines TRBV7-9 with TRBJ2-3; 9 bases align to TRBD2. In germline, CDR1 is SEHNR, CDR2 FQNEAQ (reference sequence). Unmatched junction bases numbered 6, after V lost 1 base and J lost 1 base. The CDR3 sequence is 17 residues long. The CDR3 loop is CASSLGSSGARTDTQYF. CDR3 bases: TGTGCCAGCAGCTTAGGATCTAGCGGGGCACGCACAGATACGCAGTATTTT.

This chain joins TRBV7-2 and TRBJ2-7, with 10 bases matching TRBD2. Germline CDR1 is SGHTA and CDR2 is FQGNSA. V shed 5 bases and J 2 bases; nucleotides not matched to a gene: 12. The CDR3 has 17 amino acids. In DNA form, the CDR3 reads TGTGCCAGCAGCCACGAAAGTCTAGCGGGGGCCACCTACGAGCAGTACTTC. It encodes CASSHESLAGATYEQYF.